The source of this TCR beta chain is a study of tumour-infiltrating T cells in Burkitt lymphoma (dated by TCRdb to 2020 to 2022). Study-level background: When TCR repertoire data were correlated with clinical outcome, productive clonality turned out to predict both overall and progression-free survival, independent of established prognosticators, age at diagnosis among them.

About this clone: The target of this receptor is not known. Nothing much larger sits one base from this clone, and base qualities are not available.

The method behind the library was the immunoSEQ multiplex PCR assay. In TCRdb, the immuneACCESS table is reduced to in-frame sequences with V and J assigned. These tables do not hold every clone; where another copy was compared, an unresolved V gene accounts for under half, and the others remain unexplained. The sample table records 4,000 to 5,000 clones; under 25% of these occur just once. About 26% of the sample lies in the top ten. Measured from the cysteine to the phenylalanine, the CDR3 is 16 residues long. The retained sequence is limited to the CDR3, 48 bases, with the frame set at the first base. CDR1 is given as MNHEY and CDR2 as SMNVEV, both from the germline V gene (reference sequence). The V end gives up 4 bases and the J end 2 bases, leaving 9 bases in the junction not matched to a gene.

The TCR was taken from a human donor with diffuse large B-cell lymphoma. This chain joins TRBV27 to TRBJ2-7; TRBD2 fits 9 bases in the junction. Sequenced material: tumor tissue. At the DNA level, the sequence is TGTGCCAGCAGTTCCTTGGGAGCGGGAGGTACCTACGAGCAGTACTTC. Its coded protein is CASSSLGAGGTYEQYF.